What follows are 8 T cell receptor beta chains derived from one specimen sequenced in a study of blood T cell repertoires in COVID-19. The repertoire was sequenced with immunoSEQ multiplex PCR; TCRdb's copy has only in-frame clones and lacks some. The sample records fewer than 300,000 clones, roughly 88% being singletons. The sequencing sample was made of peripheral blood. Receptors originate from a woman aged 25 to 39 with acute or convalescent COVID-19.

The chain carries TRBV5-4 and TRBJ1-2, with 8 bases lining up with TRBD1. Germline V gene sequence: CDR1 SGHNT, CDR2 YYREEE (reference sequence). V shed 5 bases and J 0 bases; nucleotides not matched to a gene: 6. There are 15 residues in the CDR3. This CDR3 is CASRYARGPNYGYTF. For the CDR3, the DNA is TGTGCCAGCAGATACGCCAGGGGGCCTAACTATGGCTACACCTTC. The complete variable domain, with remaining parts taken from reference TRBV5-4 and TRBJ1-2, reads ETGVTQSPTHLIKTRGQQVTLRCSSQSGHNTVSWYQQALGQGPQFIFQYYREEENGRGNFPPRFSGLQFPNYSSELNVNALELDDSALYLCASRYARGPNYGYTFGSGTRLTVV.

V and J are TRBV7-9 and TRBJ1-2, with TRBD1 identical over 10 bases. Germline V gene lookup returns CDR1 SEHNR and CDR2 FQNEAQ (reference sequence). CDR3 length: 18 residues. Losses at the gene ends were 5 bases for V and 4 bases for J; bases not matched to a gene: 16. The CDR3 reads CASSPSPSTGGVSYGYTF. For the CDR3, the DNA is TGTGCCAGCAGCCCCAGCCCCTCGACAGGGGGCGTCAGCTATGGCTACACCTTC.

The CDR3, as DNA: TGTGCCAGCCTCCTCCGGACAGGTCTCTCCTACGAGCAGTACTTC. The encoded protein is CASLLRTGLSYEQYF. The chain recombines TRBV11-2 with TRBJ2-7, with 7 bases aligning to TRBD1. Trimming at V came to 8 bases and at J to 0 bases, leaving 10 bases not matched to a gene. CDR3 size: 15 residues. Germline CDR1 and CDR2: SGHAT and FQNNGV.

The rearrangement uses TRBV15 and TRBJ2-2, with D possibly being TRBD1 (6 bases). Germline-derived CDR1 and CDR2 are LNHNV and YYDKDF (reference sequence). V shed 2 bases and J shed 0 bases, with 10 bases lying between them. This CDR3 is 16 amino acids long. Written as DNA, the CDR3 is TGTGCCACCAGCAGACCCGGACAGACGAACACCGGGGAGCTGTTTTTT. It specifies CATSRPGQTNTGELFF.

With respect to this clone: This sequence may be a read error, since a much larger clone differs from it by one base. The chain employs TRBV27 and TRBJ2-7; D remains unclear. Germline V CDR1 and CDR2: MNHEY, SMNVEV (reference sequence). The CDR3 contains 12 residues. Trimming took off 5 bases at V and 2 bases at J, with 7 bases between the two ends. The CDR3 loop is CASSPSPYEQYF. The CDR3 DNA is TGTGCCAGCAGTCCCTCCCCCTACGAGCAGTACTTC.

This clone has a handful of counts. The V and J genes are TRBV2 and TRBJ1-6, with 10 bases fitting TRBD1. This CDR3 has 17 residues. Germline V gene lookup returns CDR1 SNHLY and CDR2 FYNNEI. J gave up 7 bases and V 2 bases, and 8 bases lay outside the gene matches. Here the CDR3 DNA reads TGTGCCAGCAGTGAAATAAGACAGGGGGCTCGGAATTCACCCCTCCACTTT. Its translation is CASSEIRQGARNSPLHF.

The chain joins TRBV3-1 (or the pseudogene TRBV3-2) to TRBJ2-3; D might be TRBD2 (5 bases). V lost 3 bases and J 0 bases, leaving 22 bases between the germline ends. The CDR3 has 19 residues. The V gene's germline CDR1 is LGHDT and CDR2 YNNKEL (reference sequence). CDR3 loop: CASSHWVGSQRSSTDTQYF. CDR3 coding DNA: TGTGCCAGCAGCCATTGGGTGGGGAGCCAAAGATCTAGCACAGATACGCAGTATTTT.

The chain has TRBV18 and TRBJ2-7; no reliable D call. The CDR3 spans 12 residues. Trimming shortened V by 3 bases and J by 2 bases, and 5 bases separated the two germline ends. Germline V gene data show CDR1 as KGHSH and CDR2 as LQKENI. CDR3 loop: CASSPGAYEQYF. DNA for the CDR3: TGTGCCAGCTCACCTGGAGCCTACGAGCAGTACTTC.